The entry that follows covers one T cell receptor (beta chain) sequence. Germline loops: CDR1 DFQATT, CDR2 SNEGSKA (reference sequence). V shed 2 bases and J shed 0 bases, with 9 bases lying between them. The CDR3 is 14 residues long. The source of the sample is a study of blood T cells in healthy people across ages. Individuals who donated were healthy Caucasians from Russia aged about 6 to 100. Primers used in a second PCR of about 7 to 12 cycles were a sample-barcoded 5' primer and a J-beta primer mix. The yield of each sample was at least 2.5 million CDR3-containing paired-end reads. One entry per CDR3 protein, called by TCRdb with MiXCR from the 5' RACE reads. The sample shows approximately 800,000 distinct CDR3 sequences, over 45% of them seen only once.

The TCR was taken from a young man in good health. The chain is built from TRBV20-1 and TRBJ2-3; D unclear. Material for sequencing was blood. CDR3 sequence (DNA): TGCAGTGCTAGACCCCTCCCTAGCACAGATACGCAGTATTTT. Protein product: CSARPLPSTDTQYF.